One and the same sample provided the 20 T cell receptor beta chains below, sequenced in a study of PD-L1 blockade in urothelial cancer. The time point here: pretreatment peripheral blood. TCRdb's table, derived via immunoSEQ multiplex PCR, lists solely in-frame clones and lacks some. The profile covers under 55,000 clones, with about 80% appearing a single time and roughly 3.3% taken by the ten largest. The specimen comprised PBMCs, sampled around atezolizumab (anti-PD-L1) treatment. The receptors come from a man between 65 and 80 years old with urothelial cancer.

The chain couples TRBV5-8 to TRBJ1-2; maybe TRBD1 (6 bases). Trimming removed 0 bases from V and 8 bases from J, with 14 bases in between. This CDR3 is 14 amino acids long. Germline V lookup: CDR1 SGHTS, CDR2 YDEGEE. CDR3 amino acids: CASSLAKTGHGYTF. The CDR3 DNA is TGTGCCAGCAGCTTGGCCAAAACAGGGCACGGCTACACCTTC.

The rearrangement links TRBV28 to TRBJ2-7; TRBD2 might be the D (6 bases). The ends were cut back, 7 bases at V and 2 bases at J, with 6 bases in the middle. This CDR3 is 11 amino acids long. Germline V gives CDR1 MDHEN, CDR2 SYDVKM. This CDR3 reads CASTSAYEQYF. The CDR3 DNA follows: TGTGCCAGCACTAGCGCCTACGAGCAGTACTTC.

This sequence joins TRBV4-1 and TRBJ1-1, with TRBD1 as a possible D gene (5 bases). Trimming shortened V by 4 bases and J by 0 bases, and 24 bases separated the two germline ends. Germline CDR1 and CDR2: MGHRA and YSYEKL. The CDR3 has 19 amino acids. In DNA, the CDR3 is TGCGCCAGCAGCCCCAAATTAGGGGCCCCCAGAACGATGAACACTGAAGCTTTCTTT. As protein: CASSPKLGAPRTMNTEAFF.

This clone was picked up one time. CDR3 in DNA: TGTGCCAGCAGCGTAGCGAGGCCGAGCTCCTACAATGAGCAGTTCTTC. Amino acid sequence: CASSVARPSSYNEQFF. V usage is TRBV9 and J usage is TRBJ2-1; D remains ambiguous. Between the trimmed V and J ends, which lost 0 bases and 0 bases, there was a span of 10 bases. There are 16 residues in the CDR3. Germline V gene sequence: CDR1 SGDLS, CDR2 YYNGEE. The whole variable domain, filled in from reference TRBV9 and TRBJ2-1, reads DSGVTQTPKHLITATGQRVTLRCSPRSGDLSVYWYQQSLDQGLQFLIQYYNGEERAKGNILERFSAQQFPDLHSELNLSSLELGDSALYFCASSVARPSSYNEQFFGPGTRLTVL.

The chain recombines TRBV29-1 with TRBJ1-2; TRBD1 matches at 8 bases. The CDR3 is made up of 14 amino acids. Germline-derived CDR1 and CDR2 are SQVTM and ANQGSEA. Losses at the gene ends were 1 base for V and 8 bases for J; bases not matched to a gene: 9. The CDR3 loop reads CSVEARQGAGGYTF. DNA of the CDR3: TGCAGCGTTGAAGCCCGTCAGGGGGCGGGAGGCTACACCTTC.

This clone showed up just once. V gene TRBV6-6 combines with J gene TRBJ2-1; TRBD2 might be the D (6 bases). Per the germline V gene, CDR1 is MNHNY and CDR2 is SVGAGI (reference sequence). CDR3 length: 15 residues. Trimming removed 6 bases from V and 6 bases from J, with 18 bases in between. CDR3 sequence reads: CASRSSGERGNEQFF. CDR3 nucleotide sequence: TGTGCCAGCAGGTCTTCGGGGGAGCGTGGCAATGAGCAGTTCTTC.

The genes are TRBV4-1 and TRBJ2-1; D uncertain. The germline V gene has CDR1 MGHRA and CDR2 YSYEKL. The CDR3 is 15 residues long. Trimming pared 4 bases from V and 4 bases from J, leaving 14 bases between. The CDR3 sequence: CASSPDQQTYNEQFF. CDR3 in DNA: TGCGCCAGCAGCCCCGACCAGCAGACATACAATGAGCAGTTCTTC.

CDR3 DNA: TGTGCCAGCAGTGGGGGGACTAGCGGCACTAGCACAGATACGCAGTATTTT. Residues: CASSGGTSGTSTDTQYF. This chain joins TRBV28 and TRBJ2-3, with 11 bases that match TRBD2. Germline V gives CDR1 MDHEN, CDR2 SYDVKM. This CDR3 comprises 17 residues. After removal of 5 bases from V and 0 bases from J, the junction contained 7 bases not matched to a gene.

The chain carries TRBV27 and TRBJ2-4; 10 nucleotides match TRBD1. Germline trimming cut 6 bases from V and 8 bases from J; bases unmatched to any gene: 16. Germline values: CDR1 MNHEY, CDR2 SMNVEV (reference sequence). This CDR3 has 17 residues. CDR3 nucleotide sequence: TGTGCCAGCAGGGCGACTGGGACAGGGGCTTTGAATCACATTCAGTACTTC. Its translation: CASRATGTGALNHIQYF.

This chain joins TRBV6-1 and TRBJ2-5; 13 nucleotides agree with TRBD2. Germline values: CDR1 MNHNS, CDR2 SASEGT. V was pared by 4 bases and J by 3 bases, with 2 bases of the junction left unmatched. The CDR3 has 15 residues. The CDR3 loop reads CASSGTSGGKETQYF. The CDR3 DNA reads TGTGCCAGCAGTGGGACTAGCGGGGGCAAAGAGACCCAGTACTTC.

This clone has only a few counts. This sequence joins TRBV25-1 and TRBJ1-1; D call uncertain. The CDR3 is 13 amino acids. V was trimmed by 4 bases and J by 6 bases, leaving 12 bases between them. Germline loops: CDR1 MGHDK, CDR2 SYGVNS. CDR3 DNA sequence: TGTGCCAGCAGTGGGTCCCCGGGAGCTGAAGCTTTCTTT. Translated: CASSGSPGAEAFF.

V gene TRBV28 combines with J gene TRBJ2-7; TRBD1 aligns across 10 bases. Per the germline V gene, CDR1 is MDHEN and CDR2 is SYDVKM. The CDR3 is made up of 13 amino acids. With 7 bases clipped from V and 2 bases from J, the junction kept 2 bases outside the gene matches. The CDR3 sequence: CASMGQGPYEQYF. CDR3 coding DNA: TGTGCCAGCATGGGACAGGGGCCCTACGAGCAGTACTTC.

This chain links TRBV4-1 with TRBJ1-3, with D perhaps TRBD1 (5 bases). Germline V gene data show CDR1 as MGHRA and CDR2 as YSYEKL. The CDR3 contains 16 residues. V was clipped by 3 bases and J by 4 bases, with 16 bases between them. CDR3 loop: CASSHWGRDWGNTIYF. Written as DNA, the CDR3 is TGCGCCAGCAGCCACTGGGGCAGGGATTGGGGAAACACCATATATTTT.

The chain has TRBV7-2 and TRBJ2-2; D ambiguous. Germline CDR1 reads SGHTA; CDR2 reads FQGNSA. The V gene lost 5 bases and the J gene lost 5 bases, with 12 bases spanning the gap. The CDR3 is made up of 14 amino acids. CDR3 residues: CASSASQNTGELFF. The CDR3 DNA reads TGTGCCAGCAGCGCTAGTCAAAATACCGGGGAGCTGTTTTTT.

This chain joins TRBV5-1 and TRBJ2-1; TRBD2 matches at 10 bases. The V gene end was trimmed by 0 bases and the J gene end by 5 bases; junction bases not matched to a gene: 2. The germline gives CDR1 SGHRS, CDR2 YFSETQ. CDR3 length: 15 residues. In nucleotides, the CDR3 is TGCGCCAGCAGCTTGGGTACTAGCGGGAACAATGAGCAGTTCTTC. This gives the protein CASSLGTSGNNEQFF.

V usage is TRBV19 and J usage is TRBJ1-1, with 8 positions matching TRBD1. The CDR3 runs to 14 residues. Germline V gene data show CDR1 as LNHDA and CDR2 as SQIVND (reference sequence). V was clipped by 5 bases and J by 5 bases; unmatched bases: 7. CDR3 nucleotide sequence: TGTGCCAGTAGTTCCCAGGGGGCTGGGACTGAAGCTTTCTTT. Its protein is CASSSQGAGTEAFF.

This clone was recorded only once. The chain uses TRBV9 and TRBJ2-1; D might be TRBD2 (7 bases). Germline CDR1 reads SGDLS; CDR2 reads YYNGEE. The CDR3 is 17 residues long. The V and J ends lost 4 bases and 0 bases respectively, with 17 bases between them. For the CDR3, the DNA is TGTGCCAGCAGCCTCCACGAGGGGGGGAGCTCCTACAATGAGCAGTTCTTC. Translation gives CASSLHEGGSSYNEQFF.

The chain joins TRBV19 to TRBJ1-2; 8 nucleotides match TRBD1. The V gene end was trimmed by 4 bases and the J gene end by 3 bases; junction bases not matched to a gene: 4. CDR3 size: 14 residues. From germline, CDR1 is LNHDA and CDR2 SQIVND (reference sequence). Written as DNA, the CDR3 is TGTGCCAGTAGTACCCACAGGGGGGACTATGGCTACACCTTC. It translates to CASSTHRGDYGYTF.

V gene TRBV7-2 combines with J gene TRBJ2-1; 9 nucleotides line up with TRBD2. Germline CDR1 and CDR2: SGHTA and FQGNSA. J gave up 8 bases and V 1 base, and 9 bases lay outside the gene matches. This CDR3 is built from 16 residues. CDR3 in amino acids: CASSLGNSGSRDEQFF. The CDR3 coding sequence is TGTGCCAGCAGCTTAGGAAATAGCGGGAGTAGGGATGAGCAGTTCTTC.

The rearrangement uses TRBV20-1 and TRBJ2-3, with 7 bases that match TRBD1. From germline, CDR1 is DFQATT and CDR2 SNEGSKA (reference sequence). The CDR3 is 11 amino acids. Trimming cost V 4 bases and J 5 bases; bases outside gene matches: 0. CDR3 in DNA: TGCAGTGCTACAGGGGGAGATACGCAGTATTTT. Translated: CSATGGDTQYF.